This TCR beta chain was captured by sequencing in a study of vaccination and CD4 T cells after COVID-19. This CDR3 region has 15 residues. Germline values: CDR1 KGHSH, CDR2 LQKENI. Between the trimmed V and J ends, which lost 1 base and 1 base, there was a span of 10 bases. Scientists ran DNA taken from cultured CD4+ T cells through the Oncomine TCR Beta short-read assay for sequencing. TCRdb itself ran the PCR reads through MiXCR, one entry per CDR3 protein. The sample has about 7,100 distinct CDR3 sequences; under 75% are singletons. Sample treatment: approximately nine-day PBMC culture with coronavirus spike peptide pools or control peptides (ViraFEST assay). Turning to this clonotype: Its antigen is unknown.

The sequencing input was CD4+ T cells from blood, cultured in vitro. The sequence was obtained from a human donor who had recovered from COVID-19. The chain recombines TRBV18 with TRBJ2-5; D not resolved. CDR3 residues: CASSPRLDPQETQYF. CDR3 in DNA: TGTGCCAGCTCACCACGGCTAGACCCCCAAGAGACCCAGTACTTC.